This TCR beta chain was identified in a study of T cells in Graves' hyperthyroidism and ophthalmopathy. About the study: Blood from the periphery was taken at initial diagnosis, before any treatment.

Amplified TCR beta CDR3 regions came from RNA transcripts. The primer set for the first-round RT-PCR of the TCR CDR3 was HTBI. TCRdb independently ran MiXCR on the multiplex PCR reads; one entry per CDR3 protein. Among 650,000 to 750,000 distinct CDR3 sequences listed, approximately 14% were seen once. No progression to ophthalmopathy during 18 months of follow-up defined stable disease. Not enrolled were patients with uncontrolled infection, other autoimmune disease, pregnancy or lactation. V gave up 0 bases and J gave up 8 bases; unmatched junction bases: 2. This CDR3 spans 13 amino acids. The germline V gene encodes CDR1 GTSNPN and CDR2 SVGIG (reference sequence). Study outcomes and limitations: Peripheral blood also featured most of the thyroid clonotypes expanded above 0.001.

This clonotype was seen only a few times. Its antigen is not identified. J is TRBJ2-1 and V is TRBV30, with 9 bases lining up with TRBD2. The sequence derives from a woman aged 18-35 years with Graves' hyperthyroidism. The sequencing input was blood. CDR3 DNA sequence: TGTGCCTGGAGTGTGGGACTAGCCTATGAGCAGTTCTTC. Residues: CAWSVGLAYEQFF.